The clone carrying this T cell receptor beta chain was counted ten times or more. CDR3 length equals 15 residues. Trimming took off 0 bases at V and 4 bases at J, with 10 bases between the two ends. Germline V gene data show CDR1 as SGDLS and CDR2 as YYNGEE. This sample was taken from a study of CD8+CD57+ T cells in acquired aplastic anemia. The template for TCR beta VDJ and CDR3 sequence profiling was genomic DNA. Using its own MiXCR run on the reads, TCRdb lists one record per CDR3 protein. The table records under 200,000 distinct CDR3 sequences, approximately 40% of them present only once. This receptor was taken from a human donor in good health. Sequenced sample: sorted CD4+, CD8+, or CD8+CD57+ T cells (not recorded which) from PBMCs. The chain is built from TRBV9 and TRBJ2-2; D remains unclear. CDR3 loop: CASSVVGDPTGELFF. The CDR3 DNA is TGTGCCAGCAGCGTAGTAGGTGATCCCACCGGGGAGCTGTTTTTT.